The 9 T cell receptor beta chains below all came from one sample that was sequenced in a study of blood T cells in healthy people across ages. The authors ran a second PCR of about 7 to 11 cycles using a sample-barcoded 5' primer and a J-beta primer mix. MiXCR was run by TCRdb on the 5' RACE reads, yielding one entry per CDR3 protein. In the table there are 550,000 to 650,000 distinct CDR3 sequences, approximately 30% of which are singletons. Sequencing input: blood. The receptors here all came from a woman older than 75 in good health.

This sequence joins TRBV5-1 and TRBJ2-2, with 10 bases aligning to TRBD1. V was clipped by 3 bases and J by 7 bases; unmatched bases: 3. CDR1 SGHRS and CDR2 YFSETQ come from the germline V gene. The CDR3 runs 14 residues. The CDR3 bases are TGCGCCAGCAGCTCGACAGGGGGCTTCGGGGAGCTGTTTTTT. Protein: CASSSTGGFGELFF. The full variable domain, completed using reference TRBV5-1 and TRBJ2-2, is KAGVTQTPRYLIKTRGQQVTLSCSPISGHRSVSWYQQTPGQGLQFLFEYFSETQRNKGNFPGRFSGRQFSNSRSEMNVSTLELGDSALYLCASSSTGGFGELFFGEGSRLTVL.

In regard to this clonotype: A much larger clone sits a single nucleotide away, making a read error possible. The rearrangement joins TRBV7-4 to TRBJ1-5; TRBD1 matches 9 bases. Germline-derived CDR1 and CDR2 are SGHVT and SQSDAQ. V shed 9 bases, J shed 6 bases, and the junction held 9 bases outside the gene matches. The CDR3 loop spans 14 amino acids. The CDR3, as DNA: TGTGCCAGTAAGCCGGGACAGGGCCGTCAGCCCCAGCATTTT. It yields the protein CASKPGQGRQPQHF.

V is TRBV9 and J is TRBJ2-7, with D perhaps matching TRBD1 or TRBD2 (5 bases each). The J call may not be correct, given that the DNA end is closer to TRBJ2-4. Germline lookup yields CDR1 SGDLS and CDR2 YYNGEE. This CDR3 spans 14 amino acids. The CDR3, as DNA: TGTGCCAGCAGCGTAGGAGGGGCAGAGAACATTCAGTACTTC. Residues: CASSVGGAENIQYF.

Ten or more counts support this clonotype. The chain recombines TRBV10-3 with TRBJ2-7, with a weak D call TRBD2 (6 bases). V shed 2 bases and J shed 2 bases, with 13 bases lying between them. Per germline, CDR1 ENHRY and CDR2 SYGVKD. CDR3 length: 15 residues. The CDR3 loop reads CAISEVRDGAYEQYF. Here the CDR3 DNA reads TGTGCCATCAGTGAGGTGCGGGACGGAGCCTACGAGCAGTACTTC.

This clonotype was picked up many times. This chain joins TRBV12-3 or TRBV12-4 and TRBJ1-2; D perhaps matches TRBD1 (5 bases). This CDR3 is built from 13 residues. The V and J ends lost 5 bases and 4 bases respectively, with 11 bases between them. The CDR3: CASSRGGVYGYTF. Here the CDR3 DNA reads TGTGCCAGCAGTCGCGGGGGGGTCTATGGCTACACCTTC.

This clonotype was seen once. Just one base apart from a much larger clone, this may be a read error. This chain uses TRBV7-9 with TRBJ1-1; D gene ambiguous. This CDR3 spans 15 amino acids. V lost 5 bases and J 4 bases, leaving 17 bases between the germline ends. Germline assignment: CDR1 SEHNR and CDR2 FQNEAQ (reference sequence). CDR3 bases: TGTGCCAGCAGCACGGTTATGAGGCAGACCACTGAAGCTTTCTTT. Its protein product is CASSTVMRQTTEAFF.

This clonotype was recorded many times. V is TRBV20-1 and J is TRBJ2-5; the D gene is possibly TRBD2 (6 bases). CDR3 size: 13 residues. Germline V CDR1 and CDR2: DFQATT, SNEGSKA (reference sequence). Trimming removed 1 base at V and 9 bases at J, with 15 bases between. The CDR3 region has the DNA TGCAGTGCTAGAGTCCCGGGAGCTCCGCCCCAGTACTTC. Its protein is CSARVPGAPPQYF.

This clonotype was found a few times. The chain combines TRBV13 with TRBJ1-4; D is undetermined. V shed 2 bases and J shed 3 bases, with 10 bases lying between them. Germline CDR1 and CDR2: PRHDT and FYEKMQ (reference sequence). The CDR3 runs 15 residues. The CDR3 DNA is TGTGCCAGCAGCTTAAACGGGATAGCTAATGAAAAACTGTTTTTT. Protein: CASSLNGIANEKLFF.

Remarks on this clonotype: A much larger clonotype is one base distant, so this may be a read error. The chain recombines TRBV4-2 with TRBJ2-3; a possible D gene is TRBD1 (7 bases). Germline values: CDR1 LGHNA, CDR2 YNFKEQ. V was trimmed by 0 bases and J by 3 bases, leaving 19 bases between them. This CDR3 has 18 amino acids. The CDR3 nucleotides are TGTGCCAGCAGCCAAGAGCCTAGCAGGGGGGCCTTAACAGATACGCAGTATTTT. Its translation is CASSQEPSRGALTDTQYF.